This T cell receptor beta chain was profiled in a study of preoperative IRX-2 immunotherapy in early breast cancer. The assay was immunoSEQ multiplex PCR, and TCRdb's table has in-frame clones only and misses some. The sample carries tens of thousands of clones, nearly 90% recorded once. The treatment: preoperative locoregional IRX-2 cytokine immunotherapy. This CDR3 comprises 16 residues. The germline CDR1 and CDR2 sequences are SGHVS and FQNEAQ. V was pared by 4 bases and J by 7 bases, with 7 bases of the junction left unmatched. The chain has TRBV7-8 and TRBJ2-7; 16 bases map to TRBD2. Sampling was performed from a patient treated with IRX-2 immunotherapy. The TCR comes from a human donor with breast cancer. The CDR3 DNA follows: TGTGCCAGCAGCTGGACCGGGACTAGCGGGAGGGGGGAGCAGTACTTC. It specifies CASSWTGTSGRGEQYF.